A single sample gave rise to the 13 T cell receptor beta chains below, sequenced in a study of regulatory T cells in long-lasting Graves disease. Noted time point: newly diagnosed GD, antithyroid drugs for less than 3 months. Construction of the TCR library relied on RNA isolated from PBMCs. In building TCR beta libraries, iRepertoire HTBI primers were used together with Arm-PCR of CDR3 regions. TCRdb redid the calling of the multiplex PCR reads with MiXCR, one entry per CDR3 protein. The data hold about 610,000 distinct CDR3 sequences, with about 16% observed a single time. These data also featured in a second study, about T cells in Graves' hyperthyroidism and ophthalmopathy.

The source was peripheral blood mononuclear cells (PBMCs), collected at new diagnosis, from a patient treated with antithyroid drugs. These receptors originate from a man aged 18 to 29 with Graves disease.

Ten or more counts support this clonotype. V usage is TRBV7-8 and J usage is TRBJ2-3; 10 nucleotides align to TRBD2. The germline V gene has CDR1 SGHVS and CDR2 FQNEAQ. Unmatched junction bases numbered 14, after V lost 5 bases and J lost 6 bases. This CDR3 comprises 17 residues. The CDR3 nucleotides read TGTGCCAGCAGCCCCCTGGGTAGCGGGGGGCAACGCGATACGCAGTATTTT. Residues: CASSPLGSGGQRDTQYF.

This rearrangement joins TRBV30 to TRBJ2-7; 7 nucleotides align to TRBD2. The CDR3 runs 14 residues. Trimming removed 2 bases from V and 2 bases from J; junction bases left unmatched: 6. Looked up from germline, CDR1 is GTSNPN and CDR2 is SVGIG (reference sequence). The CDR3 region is CAWSHTGGTYEQYF. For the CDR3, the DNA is TGTGCCTGGAGTCATACGGGAGGTACCTACGAGCAGTACTTC.

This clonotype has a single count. The CDR3 sequence is CASSIIIMTSGTLYEQFF. The CDR3, as DNA: TGTGCCAGTAGTATAATTATCATGACTAGCGGGACGTTGTATGAGCAGTTCTTC. The V gene is TRBV19, the J gene TRBJ2-1; the match to TRBD2 covers 11 bases. Per the germline V gene, CDR1 is LNHDA and CDR2 is SQIVND (reference sequence). The CDR3 has 18 residues. J gave up 8 bases and V 2 bases, and 14 bases lay outside the gene matches.

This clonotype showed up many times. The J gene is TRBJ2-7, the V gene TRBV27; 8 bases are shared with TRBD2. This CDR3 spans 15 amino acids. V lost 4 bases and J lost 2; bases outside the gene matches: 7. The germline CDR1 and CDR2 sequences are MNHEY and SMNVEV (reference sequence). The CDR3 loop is CASSYRSGDTYEQYF. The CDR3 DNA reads TGTGCCAGCAGTTATCGTAGCGGGGACACCTACGAGCAGTACTTC.

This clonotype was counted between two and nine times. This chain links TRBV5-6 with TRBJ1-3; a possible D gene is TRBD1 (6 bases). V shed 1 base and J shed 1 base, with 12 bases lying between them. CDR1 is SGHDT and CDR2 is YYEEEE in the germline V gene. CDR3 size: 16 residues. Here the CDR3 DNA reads TGTGCCAGCAGCTTGCAGGGACACCCGTCTGGAAACACCATATATTTT. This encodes CASSLQGHPSGNTIYF. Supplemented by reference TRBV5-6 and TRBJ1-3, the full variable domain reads DAGVTQSPTHLIKTRGQQVTLRCSPKSGHDTVSWYQQALGQGPQFIFQYYEEEERQRGNFPDRFSGHQFPNYSSELNVNALLLGDSALYLCASSLQGHPSGNTIYFGEGSWLTVV.

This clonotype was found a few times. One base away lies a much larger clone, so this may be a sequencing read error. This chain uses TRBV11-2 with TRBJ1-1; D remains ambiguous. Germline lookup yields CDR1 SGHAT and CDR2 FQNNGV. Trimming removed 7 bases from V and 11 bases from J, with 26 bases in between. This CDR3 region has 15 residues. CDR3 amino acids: CASNNRGRGRVGAFF. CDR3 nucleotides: TGTGCCAGCAACAACCGTGGGAGAGGGCGGGTTGGTGCTTTCTTT.

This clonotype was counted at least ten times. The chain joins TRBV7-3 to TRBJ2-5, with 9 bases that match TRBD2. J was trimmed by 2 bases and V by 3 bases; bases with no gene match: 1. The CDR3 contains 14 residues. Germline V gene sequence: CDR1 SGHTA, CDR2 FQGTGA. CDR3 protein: CASSFLAGQETQYF. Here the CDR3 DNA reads TGTGCCAGCAGCTTTCTAGCGGGGCAAGAGACCCAGTACTTC.

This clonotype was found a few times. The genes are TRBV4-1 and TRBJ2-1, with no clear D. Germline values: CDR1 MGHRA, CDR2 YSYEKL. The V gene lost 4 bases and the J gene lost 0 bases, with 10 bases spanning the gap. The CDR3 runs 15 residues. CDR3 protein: CASSPLVSSYNEQFF. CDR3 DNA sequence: TGCGCCAGCAGCCCCTTAGTAAGCTCCTACAATGAGCAGTTCTTC.

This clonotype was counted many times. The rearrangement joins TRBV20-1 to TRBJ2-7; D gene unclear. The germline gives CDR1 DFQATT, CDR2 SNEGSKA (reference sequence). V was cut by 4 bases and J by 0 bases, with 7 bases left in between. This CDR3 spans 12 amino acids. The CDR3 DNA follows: TGCAGTGCTAATGTACACTCCTACGAGCAGTACTTC. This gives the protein CSANVHSYEQYF.

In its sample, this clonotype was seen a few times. In DNA, the CDR3 is TGCAGTGCTAGACTCGGTACAGGGCCCCCCACAGATACGCAGTATTTT. Translation gives CSARLGTGPPTDTQYF. The rearrangement links TRBV20-1 to TRBJ2-3; the D gene is possibly TRBD1 (6 bases). Deletions cut 2 bases from V and 2 bases from J, with 17 bases between. The CDR3 extends over 16 amino acids. Germline V lookup: CDR1 DFQATT, CDR2 SNEGSKA (reference sequence).

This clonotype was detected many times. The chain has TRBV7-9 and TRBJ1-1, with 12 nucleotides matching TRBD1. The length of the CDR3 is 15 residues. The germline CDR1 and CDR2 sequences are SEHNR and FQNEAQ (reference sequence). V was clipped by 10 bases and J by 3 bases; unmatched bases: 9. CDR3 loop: CAIAPGQGADTEAFF. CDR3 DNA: TGTGCCATTGCCCCGGGACAGGGGGCGGACACTGAAGCTTTCTTT.

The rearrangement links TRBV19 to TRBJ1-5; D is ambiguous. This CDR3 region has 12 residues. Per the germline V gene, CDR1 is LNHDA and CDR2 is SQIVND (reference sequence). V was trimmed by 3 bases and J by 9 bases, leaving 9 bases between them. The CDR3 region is CASSIGQLPQHF. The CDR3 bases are TGTGCCAGTAGTATTGGGCAGTTGCCCCAGCATTTT.

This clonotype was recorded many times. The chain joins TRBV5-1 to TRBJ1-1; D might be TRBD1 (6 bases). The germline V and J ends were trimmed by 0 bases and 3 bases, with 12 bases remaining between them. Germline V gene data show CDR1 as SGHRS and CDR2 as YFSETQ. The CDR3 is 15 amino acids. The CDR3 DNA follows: TGCGCCAGCAGCTTGGCCACAGGGATATACACTGAAGCTTTCTTT. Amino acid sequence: CASSLATGIYTEAFF.